This T cell receptor beta chain stems from a study of CD8 T cells in Susac syndrome. Study-wide points: The study recognized that its TCR sequencing and HLA analysis covered a relatively small number of individuals.

Per the germline V gene, CDR1 is MNHEY and CDR2 is SVGAGI. V dropped 6 bases and J dropped 1; count of bases not matched to a gene: 7. The CDR3 covers 15 residues. TCR beta was sequenced from blood CD8+ and CD4+ T cells. The multiple sclerosis controls comprised treatment-naive patients whose relapsing-remitting disease was stable or active. Points on this clonotype: The target antigen is unknown.

Reverse transcription of roughly 0.45 to 1 ug RNA was carried out with random hexamers. By means of immunoSEQ multiplex PCR, TCR beta CDR3 spanning 54 Vbeta and 13 Jbeta underwent amplification. TCRdb redid the calling of the immunoSEQ multiplex PCR reads with MiXCR, one entry per CDR3 protein. This table has about 120,000 distinct CDR3 sequences, around 94% appearing once. This clonotype was obtained from a human donor with multiple sclerosis. The sample was CD4+ T cells from PBMCs. The chain combines TRBV6-5 with TRBJ1-1, with 8 positions matching TRBD1. Written as DNA, the CDR3 is TGTGCCAGCAGGAGTGGACAGGGATCGAACACTGAAGCTTTCTTT. As protein: CASRSGQGSNTEAFF.